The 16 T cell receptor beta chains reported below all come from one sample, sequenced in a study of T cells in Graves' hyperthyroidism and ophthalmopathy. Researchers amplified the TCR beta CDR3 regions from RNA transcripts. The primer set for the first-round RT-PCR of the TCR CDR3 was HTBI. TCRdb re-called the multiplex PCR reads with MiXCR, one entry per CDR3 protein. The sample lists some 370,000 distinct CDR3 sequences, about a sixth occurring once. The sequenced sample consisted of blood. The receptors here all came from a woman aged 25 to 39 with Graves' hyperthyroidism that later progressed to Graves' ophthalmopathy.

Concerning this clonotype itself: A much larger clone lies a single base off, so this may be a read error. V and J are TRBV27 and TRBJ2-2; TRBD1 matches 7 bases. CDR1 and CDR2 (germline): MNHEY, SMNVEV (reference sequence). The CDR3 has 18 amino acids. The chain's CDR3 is CASSLRPPGTAHTGELLF. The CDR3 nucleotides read TGTGCCAGCAGTTTACGACCGCCCGGGACAGCACACACCGGGGAGCTGTTATTT.

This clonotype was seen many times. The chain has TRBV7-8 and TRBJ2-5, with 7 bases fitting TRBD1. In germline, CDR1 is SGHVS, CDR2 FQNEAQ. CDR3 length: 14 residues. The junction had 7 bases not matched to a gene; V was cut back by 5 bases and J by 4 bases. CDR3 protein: CASSPGQVRETQYF. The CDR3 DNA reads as TGTGCCAGCAGCCCCGGACAGGTTAGAGAGACCCAGTACTTC.

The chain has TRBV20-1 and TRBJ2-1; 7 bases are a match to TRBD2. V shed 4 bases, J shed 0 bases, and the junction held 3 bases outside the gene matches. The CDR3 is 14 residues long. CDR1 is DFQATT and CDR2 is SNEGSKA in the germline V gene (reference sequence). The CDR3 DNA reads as TGCAGTGCTAAGCGGGATAGCTCCTACAATGAGCAGTTCTTC. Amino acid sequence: CSAKRDSSYNEQFF.

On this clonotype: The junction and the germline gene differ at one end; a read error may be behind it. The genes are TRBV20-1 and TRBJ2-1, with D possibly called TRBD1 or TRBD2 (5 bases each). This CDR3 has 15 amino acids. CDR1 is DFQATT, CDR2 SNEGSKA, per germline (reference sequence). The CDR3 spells CSASDSGRTYNKQFF. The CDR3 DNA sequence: TGCAGTGCTAGCGACTCGGGACGCACCTACAATAAGCAGTTCTTC.

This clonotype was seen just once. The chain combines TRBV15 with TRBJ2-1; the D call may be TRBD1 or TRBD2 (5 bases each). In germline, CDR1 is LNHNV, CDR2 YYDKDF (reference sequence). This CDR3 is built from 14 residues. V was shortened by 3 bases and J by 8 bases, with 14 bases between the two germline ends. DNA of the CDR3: TGTGCCACCAGCAGCCTGGGACCACCCGATGAGCAGTTCTTC. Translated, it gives CATSSLGPPDEQFF.

CDR3 DNA: TGTGCCAGCAGGATAAGCCGAGGTTCCCAAGAGACCCAGTACTTC. Its translation is CASRISRGSQETQYF. The V gene is TRBV11-2, the J gene TRBJ2-5, with D uncertain. Germline CDR1 and CDR2: SGHAT and FQNNGV. Deletions cut 6 bases from V and 1 base from J, with 15 bases between. This CDR3 has 15 residues.

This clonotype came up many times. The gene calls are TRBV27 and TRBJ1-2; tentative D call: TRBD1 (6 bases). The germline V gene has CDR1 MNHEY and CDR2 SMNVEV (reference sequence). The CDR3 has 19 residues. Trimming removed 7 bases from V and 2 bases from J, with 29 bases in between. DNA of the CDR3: TGTGCCAGCACCGGTCGCGGGGGGGAACAGGGATGGTGGAACTATGGCTACACCTTC. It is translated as CASTGRGGEQGWWNYGYTF.

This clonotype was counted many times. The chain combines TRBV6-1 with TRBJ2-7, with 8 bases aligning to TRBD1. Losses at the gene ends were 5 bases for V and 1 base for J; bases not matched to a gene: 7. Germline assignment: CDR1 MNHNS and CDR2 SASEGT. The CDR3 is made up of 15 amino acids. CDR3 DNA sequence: TGTGCCAGCAGTTCCTACAGGGGGTTATCCTACGAGCAGTACTTC. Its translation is CASSSYRGLSYEQYF.

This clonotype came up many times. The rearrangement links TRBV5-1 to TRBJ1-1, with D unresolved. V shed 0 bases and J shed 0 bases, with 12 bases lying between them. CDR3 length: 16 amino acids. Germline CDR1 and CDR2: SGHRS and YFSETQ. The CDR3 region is CASSLGVGLMNTEAFF. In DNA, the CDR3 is TGCGCCAGCAGCTTGGGGGTAGGCCTCATGAACACTGAAGCTTTCTTT.

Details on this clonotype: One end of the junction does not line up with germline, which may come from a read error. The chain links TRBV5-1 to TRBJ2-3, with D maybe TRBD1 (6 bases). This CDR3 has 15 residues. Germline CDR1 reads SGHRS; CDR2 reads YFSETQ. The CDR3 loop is CASSLGGGYTDTRYF. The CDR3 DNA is TGCGCCAGCAGCTTGGGAGGGGGATACACAGATACGCGGTATTTT.

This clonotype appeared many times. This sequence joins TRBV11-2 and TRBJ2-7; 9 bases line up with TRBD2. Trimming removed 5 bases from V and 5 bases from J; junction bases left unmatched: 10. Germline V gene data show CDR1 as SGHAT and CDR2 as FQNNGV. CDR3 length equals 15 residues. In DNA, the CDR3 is TGTGCCAGCAGCGCGAGGACTAGCGACGCCCACGAGCAGTACTTC. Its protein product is CASSARTSDAHEQYF.

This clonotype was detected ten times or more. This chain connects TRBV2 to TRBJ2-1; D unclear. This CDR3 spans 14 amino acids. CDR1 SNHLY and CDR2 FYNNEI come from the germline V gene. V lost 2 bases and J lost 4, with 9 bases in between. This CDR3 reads CASSEYRSYNEQFF. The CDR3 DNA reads TGTGCCAGCAGTGAATACCGATCTTACAATGAGCAGTTCTTC.

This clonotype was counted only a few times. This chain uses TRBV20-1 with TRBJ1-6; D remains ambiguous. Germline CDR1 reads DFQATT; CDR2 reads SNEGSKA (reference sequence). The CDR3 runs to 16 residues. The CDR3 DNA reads TGCGGAACTTCCGTAGGGAAAAGCTCCTATAATTCACCCCTCCACTTT. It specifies CGTSVGKSSYNSPLHF.

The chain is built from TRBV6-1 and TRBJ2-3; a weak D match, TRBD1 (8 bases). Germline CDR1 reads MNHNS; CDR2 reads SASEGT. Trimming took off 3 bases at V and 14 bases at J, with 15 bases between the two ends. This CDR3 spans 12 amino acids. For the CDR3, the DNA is TGTGCCAGCAGTGATTACAGGGGGGGCCTGTATTTT. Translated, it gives CASSDYRGGLYF.

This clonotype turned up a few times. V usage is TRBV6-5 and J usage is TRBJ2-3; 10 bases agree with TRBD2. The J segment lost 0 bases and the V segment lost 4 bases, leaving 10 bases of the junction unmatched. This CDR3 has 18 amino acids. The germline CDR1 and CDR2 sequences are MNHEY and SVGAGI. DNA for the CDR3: TGTGCCAGCAGTTCGGGGACTAGCGCATACTCTAGCACAGATACGCAGTATTTT. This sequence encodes CASSSGTSAYSSTDTQYF.

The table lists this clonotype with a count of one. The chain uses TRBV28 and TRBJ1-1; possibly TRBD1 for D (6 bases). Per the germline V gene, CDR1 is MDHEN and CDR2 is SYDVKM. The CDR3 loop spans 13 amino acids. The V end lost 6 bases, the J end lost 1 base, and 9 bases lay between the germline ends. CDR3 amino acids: CASRLDRNTEAFF. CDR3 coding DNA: TGTGCCAGCAGGTTGGACAGGAACACTGAAGCTTTCTTT.